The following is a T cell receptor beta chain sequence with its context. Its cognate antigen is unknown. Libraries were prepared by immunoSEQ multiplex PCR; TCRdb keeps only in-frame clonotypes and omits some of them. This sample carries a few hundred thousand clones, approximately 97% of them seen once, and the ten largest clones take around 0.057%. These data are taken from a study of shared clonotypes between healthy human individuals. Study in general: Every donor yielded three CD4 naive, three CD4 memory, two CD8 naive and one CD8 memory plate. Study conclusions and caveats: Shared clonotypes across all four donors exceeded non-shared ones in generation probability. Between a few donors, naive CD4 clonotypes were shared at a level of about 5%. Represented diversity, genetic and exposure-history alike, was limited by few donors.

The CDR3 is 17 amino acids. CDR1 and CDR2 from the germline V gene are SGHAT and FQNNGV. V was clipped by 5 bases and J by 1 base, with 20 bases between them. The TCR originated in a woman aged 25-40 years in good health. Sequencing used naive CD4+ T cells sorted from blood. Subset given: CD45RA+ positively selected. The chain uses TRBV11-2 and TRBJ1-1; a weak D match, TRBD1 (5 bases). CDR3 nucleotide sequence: TGTGCCAGCAGCCTCCCGAGGGACCCCAATGAGAACACTGAAGCTTTCTTT. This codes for CASSLPRDPNENTEAFF.